This T cell receptor beta chain is from a study of CD8 T cells in ankylosing spondylitis. Study-wide results and caveats: Earlier work had already found some motif variants in reactive arthritis synovial fluid and blood. Typical of ankylosing spondylitis blood, it appeared, was a TCR beta motif of under 10 highly homologous variants.

Concerning this clonotype: Its antigen is unknown.

V lost 3 bases and J lost 5, with 14 bases in between. CDR3 size: 13 residues. The germline gives CDR1 DFQATT, CDR2 SNEGSKA (reference sequence). Using its own MiXCR run on the 5' RACE reads, TCRdb lists one record per CDR3 protein. This sample yields more than 650,000 distinct CDR3 sequences, of which around 11% are seen a single time; about 0.5% belongs to the top ten. The sequenced material came from blood, either unsorted or a sorted T cell fraction (not recorded which). The chain uses TRBV20-1 and TRBJ2-7; D may be TRBD1 (6 bases). The TCR was taken from a male donor with ankylosing spondylitis. The CDR3 region has the DNA TGCAGTGCTAGTTTACAGGGCTTACACGAGCAGTACTTC. Its translation is CSASLQGLHEQYF.